Each of the 2 T cell receptor beta chains below was sequenced from the same sample in a study of blood T cell repertoires in COVID-19. Sequenced by immunoSEQ multiplex PCR; TCRdb stores in-frame clones only, minus some. This table has under 400,000 clones, about 91% appearing once. What was sequenced was peripheral blood. Receptors were obtained from a woman in her twenties or thirties with COVID-19, enrolled during active disease.

The chain recombines TRBV27 with TRBJ1-1; perhaps TRBD1 as D (6 bases). Germline CDR1 is MNHEY and CDR2 is SMNVEV (reference sequence). This CDR3 contains 15 residues. The V end lost 8 bases, the J end lost 0 bases, and 16 bases lay between the germline ends. The CDR3 region is CASGPIQGLNTEAFF. The CDR3 nucleotides read TGTGCCAGCGGACCGATACAGGGACTGAACACTGAAGCTTTCTTT.

CDR3 bases: TGCGCCAGCAGCACGGGGACAGAAGGAAACACCATATATTTT. Translation gives CASSTGTEGNTIYF. This sequence joins TRBV5-1 and TRBJ1-3; 7 bases are a match to TRBD1. The germline V gene has CDR1 SGHRS and CDR2 YFSETQ. The CDR3 runs 14 residues. J was trimmed by 4 bases and V by 4 bases; bases with no gene match: 5.